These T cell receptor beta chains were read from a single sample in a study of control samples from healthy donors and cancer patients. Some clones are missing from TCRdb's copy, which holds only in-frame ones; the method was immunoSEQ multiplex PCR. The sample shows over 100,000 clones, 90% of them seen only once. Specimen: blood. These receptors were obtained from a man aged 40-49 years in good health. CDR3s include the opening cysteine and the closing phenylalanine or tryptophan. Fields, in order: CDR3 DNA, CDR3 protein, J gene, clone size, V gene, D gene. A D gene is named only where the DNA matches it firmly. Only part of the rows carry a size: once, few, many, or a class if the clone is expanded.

CDR3 DNA: TGTGCCTGGTCTCCAGGGCTATCACCCCTCCACTTT; CDR3 protein: CAWSPGLSPLHF; J gene: TRBJ1-6; clone size: few; V gene: TRBV30; D gene: .
CDR3 DNA: TGTGCCAGCAGCTCGGGACCAACCTACGAGCAGTACTTC; CDR3 protein: CASSSGPTYEQYF; J gene: TRBJ2-7; clone size: .; V gene: TRBV5-4; D gene: .
CDR3 DNA: TGCGCCAGCAGCTTGGCCAAATTGGACAGGCCGTTTAGCACAGATACGCAGTATTTT; CDR3 protein: CASSLAKLDRPFSTDTQYF; J gene: TRBJ2-3; clone size: .; V gene: TRBV5-1; D gene: TRBD1
CDR3 DNA: TGTGCCAGTAATTTCGGCGGGGTTTTGGAAGAGCAGTACTTC; CDR3 protein: CASNFGGVLEEQYF; J gene: TRBJ2-7; clone size: .; V gene: TRBV19; D gene: .
CDR3 DNA: TGTGCCAGCAGTCGACAGGGGTATGAGCAGTTCTTC; CDR3 protein: CASSRQGYEQFF; J gene: TRBJ2-1; clone size: .; V gene: TRBV2; D gene: TRBD1
CDR3 DNA: TGTGCCAGCAGCTTGTTCGGGACGGCCAATCAGCCCCAGCATTTT; CDR3 protein: CASSLFGTANQPQHF; J gene: TRBJ1-5; clone size: .; V gene: TRBV5-5; D gene: .
CDR3 DNA: TGTGCCAGCTCACAACCTGGGGGGGCGTCTGGGGCCAACGTCCTGACTTTC; CDR3 protein: CASSQPGGASGANVLTF; J gene: TRBJ2-6; clone size: .; V gene: TRBV18; D gene: .
CDR3 DNA: TGCAGCGTTGAAGATACCACGACAGTGGACTATGGCTACACCTTC; CDR3 protein: CSVEDTTTVDYGYTF; J gene: TRBJ1-2; clone size: .; V gene: TRBV29-1; D gene: .
CDR3 DNA: TGTGCCAGCAGCCCGGGGGGGGGTCCAGATACGCAGTATTTT; CDR3 protein: CASSPGGGPDTQYF; J gene: TRBJ2-3; clone size: .; V gene: TRBV9; D gene: TRBD2
CDR3 DNA: TGTGCCAGCAGTGCCCTAGCGGGGTACGAGCAGTACTTC; CDR3 protein: CASSALAGYEQYF; J gene: TRBJ2-7; clone size: .; V gene: TRBV6-4; D gene: TRBD2
CDR3 DNA: TGTGCCAGCACCCGGGGACAGAACACCGGGGAGCTGTTTTTT; CDR3 protein: CASTRGQNTGELFF; J gene: TRBJ2-2; clone size: .; V gene: TRBV9; D gene: .
CDR3 DNA: TGTGCCAGCAGCTTCGCCTCGGGGTATGGCTACACCTTC; CDR3 protein: CASSFASGYGYTF; J gene: TRBJ1-2; clone size: .; V gene: TRBV7-9; D gene: .
CDR3 DNA: TGTGCCAGTATGTGGGACAGGGGGCAGAATGAGCAGTTCTTC; CDR3 protein: CASMWDRGQNEQFF; J gene: TRBJ2-1; clone size: once; V gene: TRBV6-6; D gene: TRBD1
CDR3 DNA: TGTGCCAGCAGCTTACATATCCCGGGGGGACCTCCCACAGATACGCAGTATTTT; CDR3 protein: CASSLHIPGGPPTDTQYF; J gene: TRBJ2-3; clone size: .; V gene: TRBV7-3; D gene: TRBD2
CDR3 DNA: TGTGCCTGGAGTGTAGGCCTAGTTCAAGAGACCCAGTACTTC; CDR3 protein: CAWSVGLVQETQYF; J gene: TRBJ2-5; clone size: .; V gene: TRBV30; D gene: .
CDR3 DNA: TGTGCCAGCAGTCCCCGGGTCGAGGACTTC; CDR3 protein: CASSPRVEDF; J gene: TRBJ2-7; clone size: .; V gene: TRBV2; D gene: .
CDR3 DNA: TGTGCCAGCAGAGTCAACACCGGGGAGCTGTTTTTT; CDR3 protein: CASRVNTGELFF; J gene: TRBJ2-2; clone size: .; V gene: TRBV2; D gene: .
CDR3 DNA: TGTGCCAGCAGCCTGGGCTGGGGGGAGACAAGCAATCAGCCCCAGCATTTT; CDR3 protein: CASSLGWGETSNQPQHF; J gene: TRBJ1-5; clone size: .; V gene: TRBV9; D gene: .
CDR3 DNA: TGTGCCTGGAGCCGGGACAGGGGAAGAGAAGCTTTCTTT; CDR3 protein: CAWSRDRGREAFF; J gene: TRBJ1-1; clone size: .; V gene: TRBV30; D gene: TRBD1
CDR3 DNA: TGCGCCAGCATGGGCGTAGCGGTACCAAGCTCCTACAATGAGCAGTTCTTC; CDR3 protein: CASMGVAVPSSYNEQFF; J gene: TRBJ2-1; clone size: .; V gene: TRBV23-1; D gene: .
CDR3 DNA: TGTGCCAGCAGCCAAGGGGGGAAACAAGAGACCCAGTACTTC; CDR3 protein: CASSQGGKQETQYF; J gene: TRBJ2-5; clone size: .; V gene: TRBV4-2; D gene: .
CDR3 DNA: TGTGCCAGCAGTCAAGACAGCCTGCAGCCCCAGCATTTT; CDR3 protein: CASSQDSLQPQHF; J gene: TRBJ1-5; clone size: .; V gene: TRBV7-2; D gene: .
CDR3 DNA: TGTGCCAGCAGCGTAGACGGGCCTCCAGGAGAGACCCAGTACTTC; CDR3 protein: CASSVDGPPGETQYF; J gene: TRBJ2-5; clone size: .; V gene: TRBV9; D gene: .
CDR3 DNA: TGTGCCAGCAGCCCGGCGACCGGGGAGCTGTTTTTT; CDR3 protein: CASSPATGELFF; J gene: TRBJ2-2; clone size: .; V gene: TRBV5-5; D gene: .
CDR3 DNA: TGTGCCAGCAGTTTATTCGGACAGGGGGCCTCCTACGAGCAGTACTTC; CDR3 protein: CASSLFGQGASYEQYF; J gene: TRBJ2-7; clone size: .; V gene: TRBV27; D gene: TRBD1
CDR3 DNA: TGTGCCAGCAGCGCGGGACTAGGTCAAGAGACCCAGTACTTC; CDR3 protein: CASSAGLGQETQYF; J gene: TRBJ2-5; clone size: .; V gene: TRBV5-6; D gene: TRBD2
CDR3 DNA: TGTGCCAGCACGACAGGGACCATCTACGAGCAGTACTTC; CDR3 protein: CASTTGTIYEQYF; J gene: TRBJ2-7; clone size: .; V gene: TRBV6-5; D gene: TRBD1
CDR3 DNA: TGTGCCAGCAGTTTTCAGGGACGGTCCCAGCATTTT; CDR3 protein: CASSFQGRSQHF; J gene: TRBJ1-5; clone size: .; V gene: TRBV28; D gene: .
CDR3 DNA: TGTGCCAGCAGTGAGCTAGGGAGCTCCTACAATGAGCAGTTCTTC; CDR3 protein: CASSELGSSYNEQFF; J gene: TRBJ2-1; clone size: .; V gene: TRBV2; D gene: .
CDR3 DNA: TGTGCCAGCAGTTTGGACAGCTCCTACGAGCAGTACTTC; CDR3 protein: CASSLDSSYEQYF; J gene: TRBJ2-7; clone size: .; V gene: TRBV2; D gene: .
CDR3 DNA: TGTGCCAGCAGTTTACCTGGCAGGGGCAATTCACCCCTCCACTTT; CDR3 protein: CASSLPGRGNSPLHF; J gene: TRBJ1-6; clone size: .; V gene: TRBV27; D gene: .
CDR3 DNA: TGCGCCAGCAGCCCCGGGGGAGGAGGAAACACCATATATTTT; CDR3 protein: CASSPGGGGNTIYF; J gene: TRBJ1-3; clone size: .; V gene: TRBV5-1; D gene: .
CDR3 DNA: TGTGCCAGCAGCCCCGGGACAGGTAGCTACAATGAGCAGTTCTTC; CDR3 protein: CASSPGTGSYNEQFF; J gene: TRBJ2-1; clone size: .; V gene: TRBV14; D gene: TRBD1
CDR3 DNA: TGTGCCATCATAAGGACAACTACCTCCTACGAGCAGTACTTC; CDR3 protein: CAIIRTTTSYEQYF; J gene: TRBJ2-7; clone size: .; V gene: TRBV6-5; D gene: .
CDR3 DNA: TGTGCCTGGAGAGAACAGGGGAGCTACGAGCAGTACTTC; CDR3 protein: CAWREQGSYEQYF; J gene: TRBJ2-7; clone size: .; V gene: TRBV30; D gene: TRBD1
CDR3 DNA: TGTGCCAGCAGCCGACTAGCGGGGAATACCCGTGAGCAGTTCTTC; CDR3 protein: CASSRLAGNTREQFF; J gene: TRBJ2-1; clone size: .; V gene: TRBV2; D gene: TRBD2
CDR3 DNA: TGTGCCATCGGCAGGGGTCAGAATGAAAAACTGTTTTTT; CDR3 protein: CAIGRGQNEKLFF; J gene: TRBJ1-4; clone size: once; V gene: TRBV10-3; D gene: .
CDR3 DNA: TGTGCCAGCAGTGAAAGGGGGCTCAACGAGCAGTACTTC; CDR3 protein: CASSERGLNEQYF; J gene: TRBJ2-7; clone size: .; V gene: TRBV6-1; D gene: TRBD1
CDR3 DNA: TGTGCCAGCAGACAGGCGGTCTACGAGCAGTACTTC; CDR3 protein: CASRQAVYEQYF; J gene: TRBJ2-7; clone size: .; V gene: TRBV12-3/TRBV12-4; D gene: .
CDR3 DNA: TGTGCCAGCAGTTTAGGAGAGACAGGGTCCGGAAACACCATATATTTT; CDR3 protein: CASSLGETGSGNTIYF; J gene: TRBJ1-3; clone size: .; V gene: TRBV6-5; D gene: TRBD1
CDR3 DNA: TGTGCCTACACAGGGGGGGGTGGCTACACCTTC; CDR3 protein: CAYTGGGGYTF; J gene: TRBJ1-2; clone size: .; V gene: TRBV5-4; D gene: TRBD1
CDR3 DNA: TGCGCCAGGCTTTCCGGGACAGAAAGGCCGGAGCAGTACTTC; CDR3 protein: CARLSGTERPEQYF; J gene: TRBJ2-7; clone size: .; V gene: TRBV10-1; D gene: TRBD1